This record covers a single TCR beta chain. These data are taken from a study of pediatric ulcerative colitis. The assay was run at survey level. Sequencing used immunoSEQ multiplex PCR; TCRdb keeps in-frame clones, though not all of them. The repertoire holds roughly 64,000 clones, approximately 87% seen once, with about 3.5% in the top ten. The CDR3 covers 13 residues. CDR1 is LNHDA, CDR2 SQIVND, per germline (reference sequence). V was clipped by 7 bases and J by 8 bases, with 17 bases between them. The TCR was taken from a boy between 10 and 17 years old with severe ulcerative colitis. Sequenced input: blood. The gene calls are TRBV19 and TRBJ1-2, with TRBD1 as a possible D gene (5 bases). The CDR3 DNA reads TGTGCCAGTAAGGAGGGCAGGGAGCTAGGCTACACCTTC. It codes for CASKEGRELGYTF.